A single T cell receptor (beta chain) is shown here with its context. What it binds is not known. These data come from a study of T and B cells in COVID-19 patients. Study context: About 90% of the roughly 20 active-infection patients had comorbidities associated with unfavorable COVID-19 outcome.

Blood genomic DNA input for TRB amplification was about 250-500 ng. Overall study results and limits: Blood from mildly ill patients while symptomatic, and early samples from severe cases, were scarce. At recovery TRB diversity and richness exceeded healthy donors, after highly clonal active COVID-19 repertoires.

TRB rearrangements were amplified by multiplex PCR with BIOMED2 TRB-A/B primers. MiXCR, applied by TCRdb to the multiplex PCR reads, yields one record per CDR3 protein. The sample carries about 10,000 distinct CDR3 sequences, around a third recorded once. The sequencing sample was made of blood. This TCR was sampled from a human donor with active COVID-19.

The CDR3 region is CSARDSSKFYNEQFF. CDR3 nucleotides: TGCAGTGCTAGAGATAGCTCTAAGTTCTACAATGAGCAGTTCTTC. The chain links TRBV20-1 to TRBJ2-1; D is undetermined. CDR1 is DFQATT, CDR2 SNEGSKA, per germline (reference sequence). This CDR3 comprises 15 residues. V lost 0 bases, J lost 3 bases, and 12 bases lay in between.